This is a list of T cell receptor beta chains from one sample in a study of blood T cell repertoires in COVID-19. The assay was immunoSEQ multiplex PCR, and TCRdb's table has in-frame clones only and misses some. This table holds roughly 77,000 clones, over 70% found once. Sequencing was carried out using peripheral blood. Source of these receptors: a human donor in a cohort sampled during active COVID-19. Both conserved end residues are trimmed from each CDR3.

V gene,J gene,CDR3 protein
TRBV15,TRBJ2-5,ATGLAQETQY
TRBV6-5,TRBJ2-7,ASSYSDRYEQY
TRBV14,TRBJ2-3,ASSSRPSSADTQY
TRBV28,TRBJ1-5,ASSLQGARWSNQPQH
TRBV7-2,TRBJ2-1,ASSLGPGLAWNEQF
TRBV29-1,TRBJ1-2,SVEDGQKGYT
TRBV4-3,TRBJ2-5,ASSQGGKGEETQY
TRBV24-1,TRBJ1-3,ATSDPGQGSSGNTIY
TRBV23-1,TRBJ2-7,ASSLKPGQVLGPYEQY
TRBV7-8,TRBJ1-1,ASSAGGVDTEAF
TRBV7-2,TRBJ2-5,ASSSRPQETQY
TRBV9,TRBJ2-7,ASSLNPASGATYEQY
TRBV5-4,TRBJ2-7,ASSEGTSLSYEQY
TRBV6-6,TRBJ2-7,ASRLRDKHYEQY
TRBV7-2,TRBJ1-2,ASSLTATGGGYGYT
TRBV6-2/TRBV6-3,TRBJ2-7,ASSYFGQGSYEQY
TRBV28,TRBJ1-2,ASSFSRQGYGYT
TRBV14,TRBJ1-6,ASSQFRDRGRFLYNSPLH
TRBV13,TRBJ1-2,ASSLGRGANYGYT
TRBV11-3,TRBJ1-5,ASSLYSDQPQH
TRBV5-1,TRBJ2-7,ASSRTGAYEQY
TRBV24-1,TRBJ2-7,ATSDSGTSTYEQY
TRBV18,TRBJ1-3,ASSPQRQGSGNTIY
TRBV6-5,TRBJ1-1,ASKNMGGNTEAF
TRBV6-5,TRBJ2-6,ASSMTGAGANVLT
TRBV6-4,TRBJ1-2,ASSAGGKGYT
TRBV7-7,TRBJ2-5,ASSRAGGRGETQY
TRBV15,TRBJ2-1,ATSRAGGSYEQF
TRBV29-1,TRBJ2-1,SVDQRGGYNEQF
TRBV5-1,TRBJ2-2,ASSHGTRNTGELF
TRBV11-3,TRBJ2-1,ASTKQGSFFEQF
TRBV7-2,TRBJ1-4,ASSSTGRTNEKLF
TRBV30,TRBJ2-7,AWSRDKGYEQY
TRBV5-1,TRBJ2-1,ASSLAASGNEQF
TRBV12-3/TRBV12-4,TRBJ2-7,AISGDPGEQY
TRBV24-1,TRBJ1-4,ATSPGTVEEKLF
TRBV2,TRBJ2-5,ASAGTSDSGAQY
TRBV6-4,TRBJ2-3,ASSVTAKDTQY
TRBV6-5,TRBJ2-7,ASSQTAQGHEQY
TRBV5-1,TRBJ1-1,ASSEAQGEETEAF
TRBV11-3,TRBJ2-7,ASSLDPGQGAYEQY
TRBV12-3/TRBV12-4,TRBJ2-3,ASTYTDTQY
TRBV15,TRBJ1-2,ATSGTDRTNYGYT
TRBV7-9,TRBJ1-4,ASSFRPRGEKLF
TRBV5-4,TRBJ2-1,ASSLGPAGGHNEQF
TRBV7-9,TRBJ2-1,ASSFLLNEQF
TRBV11-3,TRBJ1-4,ASSLPAGGTEKLF
TRBV5-1,TRBJ1-6,ASTSGGGYSPLH
TRBV19,TRBJ1-6,ASSRYRDGNSPLH
TRBV6-5,TRBJ2-7,ASIPQGLAYEQY
TRBV18,TRBJ1-2,ASSPSQPQRGGYT
TRBV5-6,TRBJ2-7,ASSRRDSAYEQY